The 2 T cell receptor beta chains below all came from one sample that was sequenced in a study of beta chain features in type 1 diabetes (dated by TCRdb to between 2018 and 2020). Library preparation employed the immunoSEQ multiplex PCR assay. The entire isolated RNA was reverse transcribed using the High Capacity cDNA Reverse Transcription Kit, and thus expressed TCRB transcripts were sequenced. TCRdb took over this immuneACCESS table, retaining in-frame rearrangements with V and J assigned. Such tables are incomplete; in checked studies, under half of the missing clones stem from an unresolved V gene, and the remainder is unexplained. The sample table lists about 250,000 clones, roughly 13% of them with a count of one. About 0.024% of the sample is taken by the ten largest. The material sequenced was naive CD4+ T cells from blood. The cell subset or site label of this sample denotes: true naive CD4+ T cells. The receptors were sampled from a woman aged 40 to 55 in good health.

In its sample, this clone was seen a few times. The chain employs TRBV2 and TRBJ1-2; D unresolved. This CDR3 has 13 amino acids. The V gene lost 1 base and the J gene lost 4 bases, with 7 bases spanning the gap. Germline assignment: CDR1 SNHLY and CDR2 FYNNEI. In DNA, the CDR3 is TGTGCCAGCAGTGAAGGCAGACTCTATGGCTACACCTTC. It encodes CASSEGRLYGYTF.

This clone was seen at least ten times. The V and J genes are TRBV4-3 and TRBJ1-2, with no clear D. The CDR3 runs to 13 residues. Germline V gives CDR1 LGHNA, CDR2 YSLEER. Trimming cost V 0 bases and J 4 bases, with 6 bases left between them. CDR3: CASSQDHGYGYTF. Here the CDR3 DNA reads TGCGCCAGCAGCCAAGATCACGGCTATGGCTACACCTTC.